The entry below describes one TCR beta chain. This clone's antigen is unknown. No much larger clone exists at a distance of one base, and base qualities are not known. TCRbeta CDR3 regions were amplified from genomic DNA using the immunoSEQ Assay, a bias-controlled multiplex PCR. The study's own analysis went as follows. The number of nucleated cells in each sample was estimated from the amplification of reference gene primers within the assay. Sequence reads were collapsed and filtered to measure the absolute abundance of every unique TCRbeta CDR3 rearrangement. For each sample, productive Simpson clonality was calculated by taking the square root of Simpson's diversity index across productive rearrangements. TCRdb re-hosts the immuneACCESS table, in-frame sequences only. Its copies lack some clones; in the studies checked, an unresolved V gene accounts for under half of them, and the cause for the rest is not known. The V and J calls and the clone size are those of that table, but D and trimming were determined from the DNA. This sample comprises just under 90,000 clones, approximately 89% of them detected only once. The ten largest clones add up to under 0.6% of the sample.

Each collaborating institution followed its own protocols to collect whole blood in K2EDTA tubes. For TCRbeta analysis, collaborators shipped samples as frozen whole blood, isolated PBMCs, or DNA extracted from either of those sample types. Trimming takes 4 bases off V and 3 bases off J; junction bases not matched to a gene: 12. Via the germline V gene (reference sequence), CDR1 is GTSNPN and CDR2 SVGIG. The CDR3 runs 16 amino acids, cysteine and phenylalanine included. Only the CDR3 DNA stays, 48 bases, in frame from base 1. The sample comes from a study of blood T cell repertoires in COVID-19 (dated by TCRdb to 2020 to 2021). About the study as a whole: Samples from collaborators originated in the United States, Italy and Spain and spanned both the acute and convalescent phases of COVID-19. The material from the prospective study consisted of cDNA or gDNA derived from T cells, B-cell-depleted T cells, or PBMCs. Deeply sampled blood TCRbeta repertoires from subjects exposed to, actively infected with, or recovered from COVID-19 were included in the dataset. A freely available public database, intended as a resource for researchers studying the immune response to SARS-CoV-2, is where the repertoires were released. Samples were obtained from the ongoing ImmuneRACE study (first 160 participants) and from over 1,000 subjects provided by 6 global collaborators. A de-identified subject ID, COVID-19 status, age in years and sex were almost always included in the sample metadata. Where HLA class I and class II types were available, the types were taken from metadata supplied by the sample provider, not from assay-based typing. The investigation overall reported the following: The quantity of clinical and demographic metadata differed by source and by participant and was supplied without curation.

Input material: peripheral blood. This receptor was taken from a man aged 55 to 69 with acute or convalescent COVID-19. The chain employs TRBV30 and TRBJ1-5; 7 bases in the middle match TRBD1. The nucleotides are TGTGCCTGGAAAGCAGGCCCCACAGGGGTCAATCAGCCCCAGCATTTT. Its protein reads: CAWKAGPTGVNQPQHF.